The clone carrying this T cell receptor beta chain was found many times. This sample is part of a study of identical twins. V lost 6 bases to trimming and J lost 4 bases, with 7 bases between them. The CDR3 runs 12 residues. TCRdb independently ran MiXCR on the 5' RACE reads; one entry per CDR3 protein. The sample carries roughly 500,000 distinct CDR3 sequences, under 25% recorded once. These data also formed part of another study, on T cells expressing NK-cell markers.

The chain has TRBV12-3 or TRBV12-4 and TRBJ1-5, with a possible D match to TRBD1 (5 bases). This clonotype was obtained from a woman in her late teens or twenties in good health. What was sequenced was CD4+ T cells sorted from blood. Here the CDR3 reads CASRDINQPQHF. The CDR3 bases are TGTGCCAGCAGGGACATTAATCAGCCCCAGCATTTT.